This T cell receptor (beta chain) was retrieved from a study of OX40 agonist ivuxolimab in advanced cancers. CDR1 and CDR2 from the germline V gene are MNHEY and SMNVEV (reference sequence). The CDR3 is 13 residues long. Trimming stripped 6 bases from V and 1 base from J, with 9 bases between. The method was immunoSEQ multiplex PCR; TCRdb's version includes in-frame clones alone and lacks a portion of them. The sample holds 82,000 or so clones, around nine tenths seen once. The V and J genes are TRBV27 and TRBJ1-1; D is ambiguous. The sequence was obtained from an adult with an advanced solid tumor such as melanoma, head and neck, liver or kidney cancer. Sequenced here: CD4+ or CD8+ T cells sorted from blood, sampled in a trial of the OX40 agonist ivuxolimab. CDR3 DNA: TGTGCCAGCAGGGTTTTACAGAACACTGAAGCTTTCTTT. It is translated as CASRVLQNTEAFF.